The clone carrying this TCR beta chain was detected only once. Its matching antigen is unknown. This entry comes from a study of cytomegalovirus exposure and HLA in healthy donors. Whole-study context: Both the 95 to 150 validation repertoires and the 600 to 750 first-cohort repertoires used the same platform, as reported by a later analysis.

Study results and caveats: Most TCR sequences were rare, but some public TCRs occurred in many donors. Researchers counted 150 to 200 TCR beta chains as cytomegalovirus-associated.

Sequencing used immunoSEQ multiplex PCR; TCRdb keeps in-frame clones, though not all of them. The table lists 100,000 to 150,000 clones, 89% of them singletons, with around 1.1% in the top ten. Germline CDR1 reads MDHEN; CDR2 reads SYDVKM. V lost 2 bases and J lost 7, with 14 bases in between. The CDR3 is made up of 14 amino acids. What was sequenced was PBMCs. The chain has TRBV28 and TRBJ1-2; no firm D call. The sequence derives from a woman aged 18-35 years in good health and CMV-seronegative. CDR3 sequence (DNA): TGTGCCAGCAGTTTACGGGGTATAGGTGGTGGCTACACCTTC. Translating it yields CASSLRGIGGGYTF.